The next 22 T cell receptor beta chains were all read from a single sample in a study of T cell clonality in common variable immunodeficiency. Sequencing was performed with immunoSEQ multiplex PCR; in TCRdb, only in-frame clones are kept and a portion is missing. The sample presents 40,000 to 65,000 clones, none singletons. Source material: peripheral blood mononuclear cells. Every receptor here comes from a person aged 18 to 70 in good health.

About this clone: From the germline J gene comes the end of the CDR3, since the read stops 3 residues before it. The chain has TRBV7-9 and TRBJ2-7; D is unresolved. The CDR3 is 14 residues long. V lost 5 bases to trimming and J lost 5 bases, with 16 bases between them. From germline, CDR1 is SEHNR and CDR2 FQNEAQ (reference sequence). The CDR3 DNA, read in part, is TGTGCCAGCAGCCGAACCCAGGCGCCCGACGAG. Protein: CASSRTQAPDE. The entire CDR3 is CASSRTQAPDEQYF.

This clone showed up many times. The read halts 3 residues ahead of the CDR3 end, with the missing end drawn from the germline J gene. The chain combines TRBV20-1 with TRBJ2-7, with TRBD1 matching 7 bases. CDR1 and CDR2 (germline): DFQATT, SNEGSKA (reference sequence). The V segment lost 1 base and the J segment 3 bases; nucleotides outside the gene matches: 3. This CDR3 contains 13 residues. CDR3 bases read: TGCAGTGCTAGAGTCACAGGGGTCTACGAG. It yields the protein CSARVTGVYE. In full, the CDR3 is CSARVTGVYEQYF.

This clone was seen repeatedly, ten times or more. The read terminates 3 residues ahead of where the CDR3 ends, so the germline J gene completes it. Other DNA variants within this sample encode the same CDR3. The chain has TRBV19 and TRBJ1-3; TRBD1 agrees at 8 bases. Germline CDR1 and CDR2: LNHDA and SQIVND (reference sequence). This CDR3 is 15 amino acids long. With V trimmed by 4 bases and J by 7 bases, 9 bases remained unmatched. CDR3 DNA (partial): TGTGCCAGTAGTACTGCCGGGACAGGCCGGAACACC. Protein sequence: CASSTAGTGRNT. The complete CDR3 protein is CASSTAGTGRNTIYF. The whole variable domain, remainder taken from reference TRBV19 and TRBJ1-3, is DGGITQSPKYLFRKEGQNVTLSCEQNLNHDAMYWYRQDPGQGLRLIYYSQIVNDFQKGDIAEGYSVSREKKESFPLTVTSAQKNPTAFYLCASSTAGTGRNTIYFGEGSWLTVV.

This clone has ten or more counts. Incomplete CDR3 DNA: TGTGCCAGCAGCAAAGGGACAAGCGGAAACACC. Translation gives CASSKGTSGNT. The whole CDR3 region reads CASSKGTSGNTIYF. This sequence joins TRBV5-6 and TRBJ1-3, with D perhaps matching TRBD1 (6 bases). The CDR3 extends 3 residues past the end of the read, so its final part is completed from the germline J gene. The CDR3 contains 14 residues. Germline CDR1 is SGHDT and CDR2 is YYEEEE. With 4 bases removed from V and 4 bases from J, the gap between germline ends came to 12 bases.

A few counts support this clone. A clone one base away is much larger, so this may be a read error. CDR3 residues: CASSSTSGSYETQYF. CDR3 bases read: TGTGCCAGCAGCTCAACTAGCGGGAGTTATGAGACG. The chain employs TRBV11-3 and TRBJ2-3, with 11 bases fitting TRBD2. The missing CDR3 end, 3 residues past where the read stops, is filled in from the germline J gene. The CDR3 is 15 amino acids. Germline values: CDR1 SGHNT, CDR2 YENEEA.

Comments on this clone: A clone one base away is much larger, so this may be a read error. The part of the CDR3 DNA that was read is TGTGCCAGCAGCCGGCCAGAGGGTGAAAAG. This gives the protein CASSRPEGEK. The entire CDR3 protein is CASSRPEGEKLFF. The V and J genes are TRBV7-2 and TRBJ2-2; a possible D gene is TRBD2 (5 bases). The missing CDR3 end, 3 residues past where the read stops, is filled in from the germline J gene. CDR3 length: 13 amino acids. CDR1 SGHTA and CDR2 FQGNSA come from the germline V gene.

This clone showed up many times. The DNA ends 3 residues before the CDR3 does, and the rest of the CDR3 is filled in from the germline J gene. The V gene is TRBV19, the J gene TRBJ1-6; D is undetermined. V shed 5 bases and J shed 9 bases, with 14 bases lying between them. There are 14 residues in the CDR3. Germline-derived CDR1 and CDR2 are LNHDA and SQIVND (reference sequence). The CDR3 protein is CASSLGSSPSPLHF. The CDR3 bases that were read are TGTGCCAGTAGTTTGGGCTCGAGCCCTTCACCC.

This clone was seen ten or more times. The CDR3 is cut off 3 residues early in the read; its end comes from the germline J gene. The chain is built from TRBV6-1 and TRBJ1-4; 7 bases align to TRBD1. V was pared by 2 bases and J by 7 bases, with 4 bases of the junction left unmatched. CDR3 length equals 14 residues. Per germline, CDR1 MNHNS and CDR2 SASEGT. CDR3 region: CASSENRGSEKLFF. The sequenced part of the CDR3 DNA is TGTGCCAGCAGTGAAAACAGGGGTAGTGAAAAA.

This clone has ten or more counts. The observed sequence ends 3 residues before the CDR3 terminus, with the missing tail filled in from the germline J gene. The gene calls are TRBV19 and TRBJ1-2, with D maybe TRBD1 (6 bases). The CDR3 is 16 amino acids. V shed 8 bases and J shed 1 base, with 20 bases lying between them. Germline-derived CDR1 and CDR2 are LNHDA and SQIVND (reference sequence). This CDR3 is CASPPEGGGRNYGYTF. The CDR3 bases that were read are TGTGCCAGTCCCCCCGAGGGGGGGGGACGTAACTATGGC.

This clone was seen ten or more times. Read coverage stops 3 residues before the CDR3 terminus; the germline J gene supplies the remainder. This rearrangement joins TRBV4-2 to TRBJ2-3, with 11 bases identical to TRBD2. Losses at the gene ends were 0 bases for V and 5 bases for J; bases not matched to a gene: 4. The CDR3 is 16 amino acids. Germline V CDR1 and CDR2: LGHNA, YNFKEQ. CDR3 DNA, as far as it was read: TGTGCCAGCAGCCAAGAGCTAGCGGGAGGAAGAGATACG. Translated: CASSQELAGGRDT. The whole CDR3 region reads CASSQELAGGRDTQYF.

With respect to this clone: At one end, the junction sequence differs from germline, possibly due to a read error. The read ends 3 residues early relative to the CDR3; the germline J gene fills the gap. The rearrangement joins TRBV7-2 to TRBJ2-3, with 9 bases aligning to TRBD2. CDR3 size: 15 residues. The germline CDR1 and CDR2 sequences are SGHTA and FQGNSA. The part of the CDR3 DNA that was read is TGTGCCAGCAGCCTAGCGGGACTGGGCACAGATACG. Encoded protein: CASSLAGLGTDT. The entire CDR3 is CASSLAGLGTDTQYF.

The sample holds many counts of this clone. The read finishes 3 residues shy of the CDR3 end, and the germline J gene is used to complete it. J is TRBJ2-1 and V is TRBV15, with 7 bases identical to TRBD2. Germline trimming cut 0 bases from V and 8 bases from J; bases unmatched to any gene: 19. The CDR3 length is 19 residues. Germline V CDR1 and CDR2: LNHNV, YYDKDF (reference sequence). The CDR3: CATSRDYGSGFIRGDEQFF. CDR3 bases read: TGTGCCACCAGCAGAGATTATGGTAGCGGGTTTATTAGGGGCGATGAG.

This clone was counted at least ten times. The read finishes 3 residues shy of the CDR3 end, and the germline J gene is used to complete it. This chain connects TRBV19 to TRBJ1-1; TRBD1 is a possible D gene (6 bases). The germline CDR1 and CDR2 sequences are LNHDA and SQIVND (reference sequence). The CDR3 is 16 amino acids. V was pared by 1 base and J by 1 base, with 13 bases between. Partial CDR3 DNA: TGTGCCAGTAGTATAGGCAGGGGAGGTAGGAACACTGAA. The encoded protein is CASSIGRGGRNTE. The CDR3 in its entirety is CASSIGRGGRNTEAFF. The full variable domain, completed using reference TRBV19 and TRBJ1-1, is DGGITQSPKYLFRKEGQNVTLSCEQNLNHDAMYWYRQDPGQGLRLIYYSQIVNDFQKGDIAEGYSVSREKKESFPLTVTSAQKNPTAFYLCASSIGRGGRNTEAFFGQGTRLTVV.

This clone was counted many times. The read ends 3 residues early relative to the CDR3; the germline J gene fills the gap. The chain recombines TRBV19 with TRBJ2-3, with 11 bases lining up with TRBD2. The junction had 6 bases not matched to a gene; V was cut back by 4 bases and J by 3 bases. The germline V gene encodes CDR1 LNHDA and CDR2 SQIVND (reference sequence). The CDR3 totals 16 residues. The CDR3 here is CASSKLAGGSTDTQYF. Partial CDR3 DNA: TGTGCCAGTAGTAAATTAGCGGGAGGGTCGACAGATACG.

This clone was seen many times. The read ends 3 residues early relative to the CDR3; the germline J gene fills the gap. The V and J genes are TRBV19 and TRBJ2-3; TRBD1 matches 10 bases. The CDR3 runs to 15 residues. Germline-derived CDR1 and CDR2 are LNHDA and SQIVND (reference sequence). The ends lost 5 bases at V and 4 bases at J; junction bases unmatched: 6. CDR3 region: CASSQTGGKSDTQYF. The sequenced part of the CDR3 DNA is TGTGCCAGTAGTCAGACAGGGGGCAAGTCAGATACG.

This clone has more than one count but fewer than ten. The read terminates 3 residues ahead of where the CDR3 ends, so the germline J gene completes it. The chain combines TRBV5-1 with TRBJ2-7, with D perhaps TRBD1 (5 bases). Per the germline V gene, CDR1 is SGHRS and CDR2 is YFSETQ. The V end was cut by 0 bases, the J end by 5 bases, with 12 bases between. The CDR3 covers 14 residues. The sequenced part of the CDR3 DNA is TGCGCCAGCAGCTTGGCCAAGGGGCTGAACGAG. Residues: CASSLAKGLNE. The entire CDR3 protein is CASSLAKGLNEQYF.

A remark on this clone: The CDR3 is cut off 3 residues early in the read; its end comes from the germline J gene. This chain connects TRBV7-9 to TRBJ1-2; D gene unclear. Germline V CDR1 and CDR2: SEHNR, FQNEAQ (reference sequence). V was pared by 0 bases and J by 3 bases, with 11 bases between. This CDR3 spans 15 amino acids. CDR3 DNA, as far as it was read: TGTGCCAGCAGCTTAGCGGCAGGAATAGACTATGGC. It translates to CASSLAAGIDYG. The whole CDR3 is CASSLAAGIDYGYTF.

This clone was seen ten or more times. Sequencing ends 3 residues short of the CDR3 end; the germline J gene provides the rest. The gene calls are TRBV10-3 and TRBJ2-5; maybe TRBD1 (6 bases). The V and J ends lost 4 bases and 2 bases respectively, with 8 bases between them. The CDR3 is made up of 13 amino acids. Germline V CDR1 and CDR2: ENHRY, SYGVKD. The covered CDR3 bases are TGTGCCATCAGTGGACAGGATCAAGAGACC. The encoded protein is CAISGQDQET. The whole CDR3 protein is CAISGQDQETQYF.

A remark on this clone: The CDR3 is cut off 3 residues early in the read; its end comes from the germline J gene. This chain links TRBV13 with TRBJ1-3; D may be TRBD1 (5 bases). Germline V lookup: CDR1 PRHDT, CDR2 FYEKMQ (reference sequence). The CDR3 extends over 16 amino acids. V was pared by 5 bases and J by 2 bases, with 16 bases between. CDR3 region: CASSPTPDSAGNTIYF. Incomplete CDR3 DNA: TGTGCCAGCAGCCCCACACCCGACAGTGCTGGAAACACC.

This clone was seen many times. The read is 3 residues too short to cover the CDR3 end, so that end is filled in from the germline J gene. The gene calls are TRBV20-1 and TRBJ2-3, with 11 bases lining up with TRBD2. The V gene's germline CDR1 is DFQATT and CDR2 SNEGSKA (reference sequence). There are 18 residues in the CDR3. The CDR3 sequence is CSARELGGTSGQWGTQYF. The part of the CDR3 DNA that was read is TGCAGTGCTAGGGAATTGGGCGGGACTAGCGGACAGTGGGGCACG.

In this sample, this clone turned up a few times. The read ends 3 residues shy of where the CDR3 ends; the end is completed using the germline J gene. J is TRBJ2-3 and V is TRBV7-2; tentatively, D is TRBD2 (5 bases). This CDR3 comprises 13 residues. Germline V gene lookup returns CDR1 SGHTA and CDR2 FQGNSA. Incomplete CDR3 DNA: TGTGCCAGCAGCCTGTCCGGGGTCGGGACG. Translating it yields CASSLSGVGT. In full, the CDR3 reads CASSLSGVGTQYF.

This clone was detected a few times. The read stops 3 residues short of the end of the CDR3; the missing end is completed from the germline J gene. The chain combines TRBV18 with TRBJ2-6; the match to TRBD1 covers 9 bases. The CDR3 spans 19 residues. CDR1 is KGHSH and CDR2 is LQKENI in the germline V gene. J gave up 0 bases and V 5 bases, and 11 bases lay outside the gene matches. The CDR3 spells CASSSGTGSRGSGANVLTF. The sequenced CDR3 bases are TGTGCCAGCTCATCTGGGACAGGGTCGAGAGGCTCTGGGGCCAACGTC.